The 6 T cell receptor beta chains presented below share a single source sample, sequenced in a study of T cell clonotyping in hematopoietic cell transplantation. Repertoires were generated with immunoSEQ multiplex PCR, while TCRdb's copy carries only in-frame clones and drops some. This repertoire shows about 36,000 clones, 90% to 95% found once; its top ten account for under 2%. Stated time point: recipient sample about 28 days before transplant, after cytoreduction. The sequenced sample was peripheral blood mononuclear cells, obtained before stem cell transplant. The receptors stem from a man aged 40-50 years with chronic myeloid leukemia. Some clones in this sample may be carry-over from other donors' samples.

DNA for the CDR3: TGTGCCAGCAGCTTAGACCGGACGGAGACCCAGTACTTC. This codes for CASSLDRTETQYF. The V call is TRBV13, the J call TRBJ2-5; D is uncertain. Germline V gives CDR1 PRHDT, CDR2 FYEKMQ (reference sequence). The CDR3 has 13 residues. The germline V and J ends were trimmed by 1 base and 5 bases, with 8 bases remaining between them. Full variable domain (outside the CDR3, taken from reference TRBV13 and TRBJ2-5): AAGVIQSPRHLIKEKRETATLKCYPIPRHDTVYWYQQGPGQDPQFLISFYEKMQSDKGSIPDRFSAQQFSDYHSELNMSSLELGDSALYFCASSLDRTETQYFGPGTRLLVL.

This chain links TRBV7-2 with TRBJ1-6, with D hard to call. CDR1 and CDR2 (germline): SGHTA, FQGNSA. V was pared by 2 bases and J by 0 bases, with 5 bases between. This CDR3 spans 15 amino acids. The CDR3 is CASSLFGSYNSPLHF. Here the CDR3 DNA reads TGTGCCAGCAGCTTATTCGGCTCCTATAATTCACCCCTCCACTTT. The variable domain in full, completed from reference TRBV7-2 and TRBJ1-6, reads GAGVSQSPSNKVTEKGKDVELRCDPISGHTALYWYRQSLGQGLEFLIYFQGNSAPDKSGLPSDRFSAERTGGSVSTLTIQRTQQEDSAVYLCASSLFGSYNSPLHFGNGTRLTVT.

The CDR3 bases are TGTGCCAGCAGCTTAGAAGTAAACACTGAAGCTTTCTTT. It translates to CASSLEVNTEAFF. This chain joins TRBV7-2 and TRBJ1-1, with D unclear. Looked up from germline, CDR1 is SGHTA and CDR2 is FQGNSA. V dropped 1 base and J dropped 2 bases, with 5 bases sitting between them. This CDR3 has 13 residues. Based on the CDR3 plus reference TRBV7-2 and TRBJ1-1, the full variable domain is GAGVSQSPSNKVTEKGKDVELRCDPISGHTALYWYRQSLGQGLEFLIYFQGNSAPDKSGLPSDRFSAERTGGSVSTLTIQRTQQEDSAVYLCASSLEVNTEAFFGQGTRLTVV.

This chain joins TRBV30 and TRBJ2-6; TRBD2 might be the D (7 bases). Germline CDR1 reads GTSNPN; CDR2 reads SVGIG (reference sequence). V lost 5 bases, J lost 6 bases, and 11 bases lay in between. The CDR3 extends over 13 amino acids. The CDR3 sequence is CAWSRGAANVLTF. DNA of the CDR3: TGTGCCTGGTCACGGGGGGCGGCCAACGTCCTGACTTTC.

The V gene is TRBV30, the J gene TRBJ1-2; TRBD1 is a possible D gene (6 bases). The CDR3 length is 13 residues. Trimming stripped 5 bases from V and 8 bases from J, with 18 bases between. CDR1 and CDR2 from the germline V gene are GTSNPN and SVGIG (reference sequence). Here the CDR3 reads CAWLLQGINGYTF. The CDR3 DNA reads as TGTGCCTGGTTACTCCAGGGGATAAACGGCTACACCTTC.

The table lists this clone with a count of one. The chain employs TRBV6-1 and TRBJ1-4, with D possibly matching TRBD1 (5 bases). CDR1 is MNHNS and CDR2 is SASEGT in the germline V gene. V was cut by 1 base and J by 8 bases, with 14 bases left in between. The CDR3 has 15 residues. CDR3 in amino acids: CASSEEVGAIEKLFF. The CDR3 DNA sequence: TGTGCCAGCAGTGAAGAGGTAGGGGCCATAGAAAAACTGTTTTTT.